A single sample is the source of the 8 T cell receptor beta chains below, sequenced in a study of T cell changes during pregnancy in multiple sclerosis. Assay: immunoSEQ multiplex PCR; the TCRdb copy retains only in-frame clones and omits some. The sample lists roughly 110,000 clones; about 90% were seen once. This specimen consisted of peripheral blood, obtained before pregnancy. The origin of the receptors is a female donor with multiple sclerosis, enrolled in a pregnancy study.

V is TRBV5-1 and J is TRBJ2-7; tentatively, D is TRBD1 (5 bases). Trimming took off 3 bases at V and 5 bases at J, with 15 bases between the two ends. Germline CDR1 reads SGHRS; CDR2 reads YFSETQ. This CDR3 is built from 14 residues. This chain's CDR3 is CASSSGQGRNEQYF. The CDR3 nucleotides read TGCGCCAGCAGCTCCGGCCAGGGAAGGAACGAGCAGTACTTC.

The chain joins TRBV14 to TRBJ2-1; 8 nucleotides align to TRBD2. The CDR3 loop spans 16 amino acids. The V and J ends lost 2 bases and 2 bases, in that order; junction bases with no gene match: 5. Germline V gives CDR1 SGHDN, CDR2 FVKESK. In DNA form, the CDR3 reads TGTGCCAGCAGCCAATTATCGGGGGGGGCCTACAATGAGCAGTTCTTC. The encoded protein is CASSQLSGGAYNEQFF.

The CDR3 DNA sequence: TGTGCCAGCAGCGCTGACCCAGGACAGGCCTACAATGAGCAGTTCTTC. Amino acids: CASSADPGQAYNEQFF. The rearrangement joins TRBV5-4 to TRBJ2-1; 7 positions match TRBD1. Germline V gene lookup returns CDR1 SGHNT and CDR2 YYREEE (reference sequence). This CDR3 contains 16 residues. The V gene end was trimmed by 4 bases and the J gene end by 2 bases; junction bases not matched to a gene: 9.

The chain links TRBV10-3 to TRBJ2-1, with D perhaps TRBD2 (6 bases). The CDR3 loop spans 12 amino acids. V was trimmed by 7 bases and J by 7 bases, leaving 11 bases between them. The germline V gene has CDR1 ENHRY and CDR2 SYGVKD. The CDR3 here is CAINVGGNEQFF. DNA of the CDR3: TGTGCCATCAATGTGGGAGGTAATGAGCAGTTCTTC.

The rearrangement links TRBV18 to TRBJ2-7; 7 nucleotides match TRBD1. The CDR3 length is 13 residues. Germline loops: CDR1 KGHSH, CDR2 LQKENI. V lost 4 bases to trimming and J lost 3 bases; unmatched junction nucleotides: 3. The chain's CDR3 is CASSQGANYEQYF. CDR3 coding DNA: TGTGCCAGCTCACAGGGGGCGAACTACGAGCAGTACTTC.

This sequence joins TRBV6-1 and TRBJ1-5; D may be TRBD1 (6 bases). Germline-derived CDR1 and CDR2 are MNHNS and SASEGT. Trimming shortened V by 6 bases and J by 0 bases, and 12 bases separated the two germline ends. This CDR3 region has 15 residues. The CDR3 sequence is CASRGGANSNQPQHF. The CDR3 DNA sequence: TGTGCCAGCAGGGGGGGGGCGAATAGCAATCAGCCCCAGCATTTT.

The V and J genes are TRBV11-2 and TRBJ1-4; 10 nucleotides align to TRBD1. Germline CDR1 reads SGHAT; CDR2 reads FQNNGV. The CDR3 is 13 amino acids. The junction had 1 base not matched to a gene; V was cut back by 5 bases and J by 7 bases. The CDR3 loop reads CASSRTGGEKLFF. The CDR3 nucleotides read TGTGCCAGCAGCCGGACAGGGGGTGAAAAACTGTTTTTT. The entire variable domain, with the rest obtained from reference TRBV11-2 and TRBJ1-4, is as follows: EAGVAQSPRYKIIEKRQSVAFWCNPISGHATLYWYQQILGQGPKLLIQFQNNGVVDDSQLPKDRFSAERLKGVDSTLKIQPAKLEDSAVYLCASSRTGGEKLFFGSGTQLSVL.

The gene calls are TRBV5-1 and TRBJ2-2, with 10 nucleotides matching TRBD2. The J segment lost 3 bases and the V segment lost 3 bases, leaving 5 bases of the junction unmatched. CDR3 length: 16 amino acids. CDR1 SGHRS and CDR2 YFSETQ come from the germline V gene. The CDR3 DNA sequence: TGCGCCAGCAGCTACAGCGGGAGGGACCACACCGGGGAGCTGTTTTTT. Translating gives CASSYSGRDHTGELFF. Drawing the rest from reference TRBV5-1 and TRBJ2-2, the complete variable domain is KAGVTQTPRYLIKTRGQQVTLSCSPISGHRSVSWYQQTPGQGLQFLFEYFSETQRNKGNFPGRFSGRQFSNSRSEMNVSTLELGDSALYLCASSYSGRDHTGELFFGEGSRLTVL.